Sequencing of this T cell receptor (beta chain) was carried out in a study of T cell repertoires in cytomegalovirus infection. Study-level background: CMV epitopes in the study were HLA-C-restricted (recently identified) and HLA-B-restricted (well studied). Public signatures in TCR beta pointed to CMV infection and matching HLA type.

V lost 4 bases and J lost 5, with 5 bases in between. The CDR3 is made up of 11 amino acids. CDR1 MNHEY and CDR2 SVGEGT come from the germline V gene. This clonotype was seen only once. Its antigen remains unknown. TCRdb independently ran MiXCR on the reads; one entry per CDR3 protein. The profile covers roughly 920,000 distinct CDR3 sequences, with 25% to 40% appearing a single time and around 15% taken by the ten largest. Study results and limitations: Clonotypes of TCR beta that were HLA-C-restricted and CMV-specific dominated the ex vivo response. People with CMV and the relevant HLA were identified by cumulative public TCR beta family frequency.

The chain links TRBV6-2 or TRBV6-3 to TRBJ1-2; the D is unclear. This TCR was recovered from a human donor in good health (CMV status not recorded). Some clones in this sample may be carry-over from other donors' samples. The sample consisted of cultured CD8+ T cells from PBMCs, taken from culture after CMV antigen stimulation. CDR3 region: CASSSLYGYTF. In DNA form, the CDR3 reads TGTGCCAGCAGTTCCCTTTATGGCTACACCTTC.